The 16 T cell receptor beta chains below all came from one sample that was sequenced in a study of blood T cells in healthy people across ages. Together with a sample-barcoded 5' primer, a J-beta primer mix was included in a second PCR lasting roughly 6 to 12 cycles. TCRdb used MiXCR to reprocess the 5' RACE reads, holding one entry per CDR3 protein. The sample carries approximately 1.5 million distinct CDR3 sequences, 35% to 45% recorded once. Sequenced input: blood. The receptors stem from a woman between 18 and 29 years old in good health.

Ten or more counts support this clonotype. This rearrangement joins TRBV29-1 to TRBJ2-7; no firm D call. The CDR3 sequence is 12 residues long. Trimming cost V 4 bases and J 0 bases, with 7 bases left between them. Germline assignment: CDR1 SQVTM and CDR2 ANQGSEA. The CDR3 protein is CSVGTSSYEQYF. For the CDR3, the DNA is TGCAGCGTTGGTACGAGCTCCTACGAGCAGTACTTC.

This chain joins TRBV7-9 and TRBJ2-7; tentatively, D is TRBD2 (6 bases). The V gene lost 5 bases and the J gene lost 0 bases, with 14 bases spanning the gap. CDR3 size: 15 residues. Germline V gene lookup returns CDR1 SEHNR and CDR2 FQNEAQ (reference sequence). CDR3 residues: CASSLGGANSYEQYF. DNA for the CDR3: TGTGCCAGCAGCCTCGGAGGGGCCAACTCCTACGAGCAGTACTTC. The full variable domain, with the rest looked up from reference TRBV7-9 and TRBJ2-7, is DTGVSQNPRHKITKRGQNVTFRCDPISEHNRLYWYRQTLGQGPEFLTYFQNEAQLEKSRLLSDRFSAERPKGSFSTLEIQRTEQGDSAMYLCASSLGGANSYEQYFGPGTRLTVT.

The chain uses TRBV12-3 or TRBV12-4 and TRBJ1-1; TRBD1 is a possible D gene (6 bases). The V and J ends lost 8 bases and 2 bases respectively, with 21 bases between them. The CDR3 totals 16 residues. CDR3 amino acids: CASRAGGGQGNTEAFF. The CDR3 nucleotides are TGTGCCAGCCGTGCTGGGGGGGGCCAGGGTAACACTGAAGCTTTCTTT.

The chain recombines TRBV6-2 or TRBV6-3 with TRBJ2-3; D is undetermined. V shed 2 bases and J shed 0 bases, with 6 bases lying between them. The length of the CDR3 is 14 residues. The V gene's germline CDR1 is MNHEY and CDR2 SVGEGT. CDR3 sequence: CASSYPLSTDTQYF. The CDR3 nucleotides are TGTGCCAGCAGTTACCCCCTAAGCACAGATACGCAGTATTTT.

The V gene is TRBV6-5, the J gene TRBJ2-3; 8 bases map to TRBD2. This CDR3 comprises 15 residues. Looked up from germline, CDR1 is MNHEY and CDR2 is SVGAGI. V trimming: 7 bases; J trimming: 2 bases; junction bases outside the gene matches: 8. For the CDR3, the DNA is TGTGCCAGCAAGCCCGGGACTAGGACCACAGATACGCAGTATTTT. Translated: CASKPGTRTTDTQYF.

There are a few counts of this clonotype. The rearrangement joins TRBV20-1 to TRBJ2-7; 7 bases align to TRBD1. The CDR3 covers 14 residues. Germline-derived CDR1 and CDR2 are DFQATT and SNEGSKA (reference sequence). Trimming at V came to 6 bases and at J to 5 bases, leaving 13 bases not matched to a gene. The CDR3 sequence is CSAKGTVGVHEQYF. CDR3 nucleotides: TGCAGTGCAAAAGGGACAGTCGGGGTCCACGAGCAGTACTTC.

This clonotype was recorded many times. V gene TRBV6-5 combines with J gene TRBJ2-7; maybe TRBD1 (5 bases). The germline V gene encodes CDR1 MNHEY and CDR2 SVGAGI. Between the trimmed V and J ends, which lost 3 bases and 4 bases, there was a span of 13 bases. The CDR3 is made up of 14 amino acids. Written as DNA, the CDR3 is TGTGCCAGCAGTTATGGGGCAGGTGTTTACGAGCAGTACTTC. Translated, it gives CASSYGAGVYEQYF.

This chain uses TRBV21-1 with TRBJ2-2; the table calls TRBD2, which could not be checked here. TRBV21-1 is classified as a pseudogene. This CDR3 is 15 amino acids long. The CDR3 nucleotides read TGTGCCAGCAGCAAAGGGGAGGGTCACACCGGGGAGCTGTTTTTT. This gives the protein CASSKGEGHTGELFF.

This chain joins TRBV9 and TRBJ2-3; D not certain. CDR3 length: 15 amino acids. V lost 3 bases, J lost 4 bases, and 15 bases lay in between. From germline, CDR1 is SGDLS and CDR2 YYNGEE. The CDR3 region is CASSGWRWWSDTQYF. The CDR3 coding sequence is TGTGCCAGCAGCGGTTGGCGCTGGTGGTCAGATACGCAGTATTTT.

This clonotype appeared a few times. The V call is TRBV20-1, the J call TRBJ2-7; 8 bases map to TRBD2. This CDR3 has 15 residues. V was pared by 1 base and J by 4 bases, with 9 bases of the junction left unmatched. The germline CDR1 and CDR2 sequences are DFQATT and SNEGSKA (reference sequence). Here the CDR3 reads CSARAMSGSWYEQYF. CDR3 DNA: TGCAGTGCTAGAGCGATGAGCGGGAGTTGGTACGAGCAGTACTTC.

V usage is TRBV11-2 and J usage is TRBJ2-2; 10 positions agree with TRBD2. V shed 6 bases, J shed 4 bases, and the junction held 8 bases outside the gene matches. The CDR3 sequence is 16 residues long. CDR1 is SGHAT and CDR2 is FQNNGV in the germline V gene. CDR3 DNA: TGTGCCAGCAGTCAGAGCGGGAGGGCCTTCACCGGGGAGCTGTTTTTT. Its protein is CASSQSGRAFTGELFF.

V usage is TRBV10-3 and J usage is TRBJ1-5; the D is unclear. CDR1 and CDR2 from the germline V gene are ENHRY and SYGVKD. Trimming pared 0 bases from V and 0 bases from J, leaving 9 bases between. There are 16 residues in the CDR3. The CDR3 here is CAISESPGTSNQPQHF. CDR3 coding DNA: TGTGCCATCAGTGAGTCTCCGGGCACTAGCAATCAGCCCCAGCATTTT.

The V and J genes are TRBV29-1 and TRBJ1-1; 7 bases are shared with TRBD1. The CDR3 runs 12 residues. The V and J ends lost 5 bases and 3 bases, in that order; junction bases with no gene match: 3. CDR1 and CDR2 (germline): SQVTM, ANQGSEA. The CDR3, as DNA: TGCAGCGTTTCCCAGGGGGACACTGAAGCTTTCTTT. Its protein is CSVSQGDTEAFF.

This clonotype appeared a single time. For the CDR3, the DNA is TGTGCCAGCAGTGCGCCGGGACTACAGTCACATGAGCAGTTCTTC. Translation gives CASSAPGLQSHEQFF. The rearrangement joins TRBV28 to TRBJ2-1, with 7 bases that match TRBD2. V shed 5 bases, J shed 8 bases, and the junction held 12 bases outside the gene matches. Germline lookup yields CDR1 MDHEN and CDR2 SYDVKM. The CDR3 has 15 amino acids.

The CDR3 is CSARKETVPRDTQYF. CDR3 coding DNA: TGCAGTGCTAGAAAGGAGACAGTACCAAGAGATACCCAGTACTTC. V gene TRBV20-1 combines with J gene TRBJ2-5; D might be TRBD1 (5 bases). Trimming removed 2 bases at V and 8 bases at J, with 21 bases between. The germline gives CDR1 DFQATT, CDR2 SNEGSKA (reference sequence). The CDR3 totals 15 residues.

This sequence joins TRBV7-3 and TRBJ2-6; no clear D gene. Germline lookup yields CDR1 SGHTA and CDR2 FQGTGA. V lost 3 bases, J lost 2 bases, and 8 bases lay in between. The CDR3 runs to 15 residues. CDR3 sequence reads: CASSFGAAGANVLTF. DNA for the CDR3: TGTGCCAGCAGCTTCGGAGCCGCTGGGGCCAACGTCCTGACTTTC.